This is a list of T cell receptor beta chains from one sample in a study of T cell repertoires in cytomegalovirus infection. MiXCR, run by TCRdb on the reads, gives a single entry per CDR3 protein. The profile covers approximately 730,000 distinct CDR3 sequences, with roughly 36% appearing a single time and about 20% taken by the ten largest. What these receptors recognize is not known. Sequencing was performed on cultured PBMCs, taken from culture after CMV antigen stimulation. These receptors were taken from a human donor in good health (CMV status not recorded). Some clones in this sample may be carry-over from other donors' samples. The CDR3 runs from the conserved cysteine through the conserved F or W.

>TRBJ1-2|TRBV9
CASRGSGDYGYTF
>TRBJ2-1|TRBV5-4
CASKGAGLLSYNEQFF
>TRBJ1-4|TRBV7-8
CASSLGRGDRYNEKLFF
>TRBJ2-3|TRBV6-2/TRBV6-3
CASSYSTGSTYTQYF
>TRBJ2-3|TRBV28
CASGRVGIGTDTQYF
>TRBJ2-1|TRBV5-1
CASSLEPSSGYNEQFF
>TRBJ2-5|TRBV7-2
CASSLAQGVATQYF
>TRBJ2-5|TRBV27
CASSSDWAAGTQYF
>TRBJ2-3|TRBV28
CAGGSAGGTDTQYF
>TRBJ1-5|TRBV6-2/TRBV6-3
CASSFSPAGNQPQHF
>TRBJ1-5|TRBV7-8
CASSQDGSAEQPQHF
>TRBJ2-3|TRBV6-1
CASRTSAWTDTQYF
>TRBJ2-3|TRBV5-6
CASRSGLADTQYF
>TRBJ2-1|TRBV6-5
CASRDLAVYNEQFF